Listed below are T cell receptor beta chains from one sample, sequenced in a study of blood T cell repertoires in COVID-19. The table came from immunoSEQ multiplex PCR; TCRdb's copy has only in-frame clones and leaves some out. The sample lists under 300,000 clones; 88% were seen once. The sequenced sample consisted of PBMCs or T cells enriched from blood (not recorded which). The receptors stem from a woman in her forties with acute COVID-19. Both conserved end residues are part of each CDR3. A D gene is named only where the DNA matches it firmly. Clone size is shown for a subset of rows, as once, few, many or a class of expanded clone.

J,V,size,length,D,CDR3,DNA
TRBJ1-5,TRBV6-5,NA,14,NA,CASSLSTTSQPQHF,TGTGCCAGCAGTCTGTCGACGACTTCACAGCCCCAGCATTTT
TRBJ1-6,TRBV18,NA,15,NA,CASSPMGLNNSPLHF,TGTGCCAGCTCACCTATGGGCTTGAATAATTCACCCCTCCACTTT
TRBJ2-5,TRBV2,once,16,NA,CASSDGSGLTQETQYF,TGTGCCAGCAGTGATGGAAGCGGATTAACACAAGAGACCCAGTACTTC
TRBJ1-1,TRBV19,once,14,NA,CASGKDSWNTEAFF,TGTGCCAGTGGGAAGGACTCCTGGAACACTGAAGCTTTCTTT
TRBJ1-1,TRBV7-9,NA,13,NA,CASSLDTNTEAFF,TGTGCCAGCAGCCTTGACACCAACACTGAAGCTTTCTTT
TRBJ2-7,TRBV5-4,NA,16,TRBD1,CASSLLGQGRSYEQYF,TGTGCCAGCAGCTTGCTCGGACAGGGCCGTTCCTACGAGCAGTACTTC
TRBJ2-1,TRBV9,NA,15,NA,CASSVEPSSYNEQFF,TGTGCCAGCAGCGTTGAGCCGAGCTCCTACAATGAGCAGTTCTTC
TRBJ1-3,TRBV27,NA,16,NA,CASSLYGGGSGNTIYF,TGTGCCAGCAGTTTGTATGGGGGGGGGTCTGGAAACACCATATATTTT
TRBJ2-2,TRBV7-2,NA,13,NA,CASSSSFTGELFF,TGTGCCAGCAGCTCCTCTTTCACCGGGGAGCTGTTTTTT
TRBJ2-2,TRBV7-7,NA,15,NA,CASSLTESNTGELFF,TGTGCTAGCAGCTTAACGGAGAGTAACACCGGGGAGCTGTTTTTT
TRBJ2-1,TRBV5-1,NA,15,NA,CASSLGGEPSNEQFF,TGCGCCAGCAGCTTAGGGGGGGAGCCCTCTAATGAGCAGTTCTTC
TRBJ2-2,TRBV27,NA,16,TRBD2,CASSLGAGEVAGELFF,TGTGCCAGCAGTTTAGGAGCGGGAGAAGTTGCCGGGGAGCTGTTTTTT
TRBJ2-2,TRBV5-1,NA,15,TRBD1,CASSPTGVTPLGLFF,TGCGCCAGCTCCCCGACAGGGGTCACCCCACTGGGGCTGTTTTTT
TRBJ1-2,TRBV2,NA,15,NA,CASSPMTAANYGYTF,TGTGCCAGCAGTCCCATGACGGCGGCGAACTATGGCTACACCTTC
TRBJ1-2,TRBV5-8,NA,15,TRBD1,CASSPRRGRSYGYTF,TGTGCCAGCAGCCCTCGCAGGGGGCGGAGCTATGGCTACACCTTC
TRBJ1-5,TRBV19,few,18,TRBD1,CASTSRQGASISNQPQHF,TGTGCCAGTACTTCCCGACAGGGCGCTTCAATAAGCAATCAGCCCCAGCATTTT
TRBJ1-1,TRBV29-1,NA,14,TRBD1,CSVEGDRRSTEAFF,TGCAGCGTTGAAGGGGACAGGCGGAGCACTGAAGCTTTCTTT
TRBJ2-1,TRBV10-1,NA,15,NA,CASSEGAGTYNEQFF,TGCGCCAGCAGTGAGGGGGCTGGGACCTACAATGAGCAGTTCTTC
TRBJ2-2,TRBV5-1,NA,16,TRBD2,CASSRLAGGNTGELFF,TGCGCCAGCAGCCGACTAGCGGGAGGGAACACCGGGGAGCTGTTTTTT
TRBJ2-1,TRBV2,NA,15,TRBD1,CASSGRGTGKGEQFF,TGTGCCAGCAGTGGCCGGGGGACAGGCAAGGGTGAGCAGTTCTTC
TRBJ2-3,TRBV19,NA,16,TRBD2,CASSQGTSGRTDTQYF,TGTGCCAGTAGTCAAGGGACTAGCGGACGCACAGATACGCAGTATTTT
TRBJ1-4,TRBV28,NA,13,NA,CASSLIGAEKLFF,TGTGCCAGCAGTCTGATAGGGGCGGAAAAACTGTTTTTT
TRBJ1-2,TRBV4-3,few,18,NA,CASSQVHSIQSGYYGYTF,TGCGCCAGCAGCCAAGTACATAGTATTCAATCAGGGTACTATGGCTACACCTTC
TRBJ2-3,TRBV5-6,NA,15,NA,CASSLAGASTDTQYF,TGTGCCAGCAGCTTGGCGGGAGCGAGCACAGATACGCAGTATTTT
TRBJ2-5,TRBV12-3/TRBV12-4,NA,13,NA,CASTRDLQETQYF,TGTGCCAGCACCCGGGACTTACAAGAGACCCAGTACTTC
TRBJ2-2,TRBV2,NA,15,NA,CASSVQGLNTGELFF,TGTGCCAGCAGTGTGCAGGGGCTGAACACCGGGGAGCTGTTTTTT
TRBJ1-2,TRBV4-3,NA,15,NA,CASSQGDTGRYGYTF,TGCGCCAGCAGCCAAGGTGACACTGGCCGGTATGGCTACACCTTC
TRBJ1-5,TRBV5-4,NA,15,NA,CASSLRGTGNQPQHF,TGTGCCAGCAGCTTGAGAGGGACTGGCAATCAGCCCCAGCATTTT
TRBJ1-4,TRBV7-9,NA,15,NA,CASSLWQGTNEKLFF,TGTGCCAGCAGCTTATGGCAGGGTACTAATGAAAAACTGTTTTTT
TRBJ2-5,TRBV20-1,NA,11,NA,CSARAGETQYF,TGCAGTGCTAGAGCGGGGGAGACCCAGTACTTC
TRBJ2-7,TRBV7-6,NA,15,TRBD1,CASSLETGVAYEQYF,TGTGCCAGCAGCTTAGAGACAGGGGTAGCCTACGAGCAGTACTTC
TRBJ2-2,TRBV6-6,NA,14,TRBD2,CATTGTTMTGELFF,TGTGCCACCACCGGGACTACCATGACCGGGGAGCTGTTTTTT
TRBJ1-3,TRBV30,NA,14,TRBD1,CAYRDRGSGNTIYF,TGTGCCTACCGGGACAGGGGGTCCGGAAACACCATATATTTT
TRBJ2-5,TRBV21-1,NA,14,NA,CASRDRGQEETQYF,TGTGCCAGCAGAGACAGGGGGCAGGAAGAGACCCAGTACTTC
TRBJ2-1,TRBV18,medium-sized,17,TRBD2,CASSFSSGGTSYNEQFF,TGTGCCAGCTCATTTTCTAGCGGGGGTACGTCCTACAATGAGCAGTTCTTC
TRBJ1-6,TRBV5-6,NA,16,TRBD1,CASSSHTTGKSSPLHF,TGTGCCAGCAGCTCGCACACGACAGGGAAGTCTTCACCCCTCCACTTT